Each of the 16 T cell receptor beta chains below was sequenced from the same sample in a study of blood T cell repertoires in COVID-19 (dated by TCRdb to the early 2020s). To prepare the library, the immunoSEQ multiplex PCR assay was applied. TCRdb retrieved this table from immuneACCESS and kept in-frame rearrangements only. Not all clones are present; in checked studies, unresolved V genes account for under half, and no reason is known for the remainder. The sample has tens of thousands of clones on record, about 86% of them singletons. About 24% of the sample lies in the top ten. The sequencing sample was made of peripheral blood. These receptors originate from a woman at least 80 years old in a cohort sampled during active or convalescent COVID-19.

The CDR3 loop reads CASSSGLSSNQPQHF. CDR3 DNA sequence: TGTGCCAGCAGCTCGGGACTGAGTAGCAATCAGCCCCAGCATTTT. The chain combines TRBV6-6 with TRBJ1-5, with D tentatively TRBD1 (5 bases). Germline CDR1 reads MNHNY; CDR2 reads SVGAGI (reference sequence). This CDR3 contains 15 residues. The ends were cut back, 6 bases at V and 0 bases at J, with 12 bases in the middle.

This chain links TRBV4-1 with TRBJ2-5; D might be TRBD2 (6 bases). The CDR3 has 14 residues. Looked up from germline, CDR1 is MGHRA and CDR2 is YSYEKL. V was cut by 1 base and J by 7 bases, with 13 bases left in between. This chain's CDR3 is CASSQGEKGGTQYF. The CDR3 coding sequence is TGCGCCAGCAGCCAAGGAGAAAAGGGAGGGACCCAGTACTTC.

The chain carries TRBV6-2 or TRBV6-3 and TRBJ1-2, with 8 nucleotides matching TRBD1. In germline, CDR1 is MNHEY, CDR2 SVGEGT. V shed 5 bases and J 6 bases; nucleotides not matched to a gene: 11. The CDR3 is made up of 15 amino acids. The CDR3 loop is CASSRDRTGRDGYTF. DNA of the CDR3: TGTGCCAGCAGTCGAGACAGGACAGGGAGGGATGGCTACACCTTC.

The genes are TRBV27 and TRBJ1-1, with TRBD1 matching 9 bases. The CDR3 loop spans 17 amino acids. V was clipped by 3 bases and J by 5 bases; unmatched bases: 13. Looked up from germline, CDR1 is MNHEY and CDR2 is SMNVEV (reference sequence). CDR3 residues: CASSLDRGEVRSTEAFF. The CDR3 nucleotides are TGTGCCAGCAGTTTGGACAGGGGAGAGGTCCGATCGACTGAAGCTTTCTTT.

This clone was found a few times. This rearrangement joins TRBV29-1 to TRBJ1-2, with TRBD1 matching 8 bases. The germline V gene has CDR1 SQVTM and CDR2 ANQGSEA. CDR3 length: 14 amino acids. V shed 1 base, J shed 2 bases, and the junction held 3 bases outside the gene matches. The CDR3 reads CSVEGGTGNYGYTF. In DNA form, the CDR3 reads TGCAGCGTTGAAGGAGGGACAGGCAACTATGGCTACACCTTC.

In this sample, this clone turned up a few times. The rearrangement links TRBV18 to TRBJ1-2; D may be TRBD1 (6 bases). The V gene lost 3 bases and the J gene lost 0 bases, with 17 bases spanning the gap. This CDR3 spans 17 amino acids. CDR1 and CDR2 from the germline V gene are KGHSH and LQKENI. The CDR3 sequence: CASSPSPRQAANYGYTF. The CDR3, as DNA: TGTGCCAGCTCACCCAGTCCCCGACAGGCCGCTAACTATGGCTACACCTTC.

The chain uses TRBV2 and TRBJ1-2; TRBD1 matches at 8 bases. V was pared by 2 bases and J by 7 bases, with 6 bases of the junction left unmatched. The germline V gene has CDR1 SNHLY and CDR2 FYNNEI. CDR3 length equals 14 residues. The CDR3 is CASSEWEGTGGYTF. The CDR3 region has the DNA TGTGCCAGCAGTGAATGGGAAGGGACAGGTGGCTACACCTTC. Together with reference TRBV2 and TRBJ1-2, the CDR3 gives the full variable domain: EPEVTQTPSHQVTQMGQEVILRCVPISNHLYFYWYRQILGQKVEFLVSFYNNEISEKSEIFDDQFSVERPDGSNFTLKIRSTKLEDSAMYFCASSEWEGTGGYTFGSGTRLTVV.

The rearrangement joins TRBV19 to TRBJ1-1; tentatively, D is TRBD1 (5 bases). This CDR3 region has 16 residues. Per germline, CDR1 LNHDA and CDR2 SQIVND (reference sequence). V was cut by 9 bases and J by 0 bases, with 20 bases left in between. Here the CDR3 DNA reads TGTGCCAGCCTGCGGACACAGGTCACTATGAACACTGAAGCTTTCTTT. Amino acids: CASLRTQVTMNTEAFF.

Points on this clone: A read error may account for a junction end that differs from germline. The chain uses TRBV7-7 and TRBJ1-4, with 8 nucleotides matching TRBD1. This CDR3 spans 15 amino acids. Germline assignment: CDR1 SSHAT and CDR2 FNYEAQ (reference sequence). CDR3 amino acids: CASSLGGQENEKLFF. CDR3 bases: TGTGCTAGCAGCTTAGGGGGACAGGAGAATGAAAAACTGTTTTTT.

This chain uses TRBV19 with TRBJ2-7; D is undetermined. The CDR3 spans 13 residues. The V end lost 4 bases, the J end lost 0 bases, and 7 bases lay between the germline ends. CDR1 is LNHDA, CDR2 SQIVND, per germline (reference sequence). The chain's CDR3 is CASSTGPSYEQYF. The DNA of the CDR3 is TGTGCCAGTAGTACAGGCCCCTCCTACGAGCAGTACTTC.

This clone came up a few times. The V call is TRBV28, the J call TRBJ2-5, with a weak D call TRBD2 (5 bases). This CDR3 comprises 14 residues. Trimming cost V 6 bases and J 5 bases, with 16 bases left between them. Germline CDR1 reads MDHEN; CDR2 reads SYDVKM. The CDR3 is CASSLDPGGETQYF. The CDR3 DNA sequence: TGTGCCAGCAGCCTCGATCCAGGCGGGGAGACCCAGTACTTC.

This clone appeared a few times. The genes are TRBV29-1 and TRBJ1-1; TRBD1 agrees at 7 bases. V dropped 6 bases and J dropped 2; count of bases not matched to a gene: 6. This CDR3 spans 13 amino acids. Germline CDR1 reads SQVTM; CDR2 reads ANQGSEA. In DNA form, the CDR3 reads TGCAGCGTCCGAGGACAGGCCAACACTGAAGCTTTCTTT. This translates into CSVRGQANTEAFF.

The V call is TRBV3-1 (or the pseudogene TRBV3-2), the J call TRBJ2-7; 9 bases map to TRBD2. Germline values: CDR1 LGHDT, CDR2 YNNKEL (reference sequence). The junction had 6 bases not matched to a gene; V was cut back by 4 bases and J by 2 bases. This CDR3 is built from 15 residues. The CDR3 reads CASSPGLANPYEQYF. In nucleotides, the CDR3 is TGTGCCAGCAGCCCAGGACTAGCGAATCCCTACGAGCAGTACTTC.

This chain connects TRBV4-1 to TRBJ1-2; D gene uncertain. Germline V gene data show CDR1 as MGHRA and CDR2 as YSYEKL. There are 17 residues in the CDR3. V was trimmed by 4 bases and J by 4 bases, leaving 22 bases between them. The CDR3 DNA sequence: TGCGCCAGCAGCCCCCTATCGCCCCCATTCGGTTTCTATGGCTACACCTTC. Its translation: CASSPLSPPFGFYGYTF.

The V call is TRBV28, the J call TRBJ1-2; D uncertain. Trimming stripped 2 bases from V and 3 bases from J, with 16 bases between. Germline V CDR1 and CDR2: MDHEN, SYDVKM. The CDR3 is made up of 16 amino acids. This chain's CDR3 is CASSLERAGPDYGYTF. CDR3 nucleotide sequence: TGTGCCAGCAGTTTAGAGAGGGCAGGACCTGACTATGGCTACACCTTC.

The count of this clone is one. This chain uses TRBV7-8 with TRBJ2-7, with D perhaps TRBD2 (6 bases). V lost 5 bases to trimming and J lost 1 base, with 12 bases between them. This CDR3 has 14 residues. The germline V gene has CDR1 SGHVS and CDR2 FQNEAQ. CDR3 nucleotide sequence: TGTGCCAGCAGCCCAACCGGGACTTCCTACGAGCAGTACTTC. Translation: CASSPTGTSYEQYF.